The rows below give T cell receptor beta chains drawn from one sample of a study of T cells after yellow fever vaccination. TCRdb analysed the 5' RACE reads with MiXCR anew, one entry per CDR3 protein. The profile shows 340,000 or so distinct CDR3 sequences, 9.5% to 15% of them singletons. The sample here was CD4+ T cells sorted from PBMCs, taken 15 days after the yellow fever booster vaccination. These receptor sequences come from a man between 18 and 29 years old who received the YFV17D yellow fever vaccine. The CDR3 runs from the conserved cysteine through the conserved F or W. A D gene is named only where the DNA matches it firmly. Clone size is not always given. Where it is, it says once, few, many or a class for expanded clones.

TRBD2,NA,TRBV6-1,TRBJ2-5,CASILAGGSYQETQYF,TGTGCCAGCATACTAGCGGGGGGGAGTTACCAAGAGACCCAGTACTTC
NA,few,TRBV2,TRBJ1-5,CASRAQAGYQPQHF,TGTGCCAGCAGAGCACAGGCCGGGTATCAGCCCCAGCATTTT
TRBD2,few,TRBV7-2,TRBJ2-1,CASSLGRLAGAGSYNEQFF,TGTGCCAGCAGCTTAGGGCGGCTAGCGGGGGCCGGCTCCTACAATGAGCAGTTCTTC
TRBD2,few,TRBV24-1,TRBJ2-1,CATTTSGGNYNEQFF,TGTGCCACCACAACTAGCGGGGGTAACTACAATGAGCAGTTCTTC
TRBD2,few,TRBV6-1,TRBJ2-2,CASRTSANTGELFF,TGTGCCAGCAGGACTAGCGCGAACACCGGGGAGCTGTTTTTT
NA,many,TRBV9,TRBJ1-2,CASTEGGFNYGYTF,TGTGCCAGCACCGAGGGGGGATTTAACTATGGCTACACCTTC
NA,NA,TRBV4-2,TRBJ2-6,CASSSPGQGKPFFGANVLTF,TGTGCCAGCAGCTCCCCCGGGCAGGGAAAACCCTTTTTCGGAGCCAACGTCCTGACTTTC
NA,many,TRBV15,TRBJ2-5,CATSRVTPQETQYF,TGTGCCACCAGCAGAGTAACCCCTCAAGAGACCCAGTACTTC
NA,NA,TRBV14,TRBJ2-1,CASSQVWMDNEQFF,TGTGCCAGCAGCCAGGTATGGATGGACAATGAGCAGTTCTTC
TRBD2,many,TRBV12-3/TRBV12-4,TRBJ2-1,CASGLAGGRNEQFF,TGTGCCAGCGGACTAGCGGGGGGGAGAAATGAGCAGTTCTTC
TRBD2,NA,TRBV4-1,TRBJ2-2,CASSLRGSGGPRINTGELFF,TGCGCCAGCAGCCTCCGTGGGAGCGGGGGGCCCCGGATCAACACCGGGGAGCTGTTTTTT
NA,many,TRBV20-1,TRBJ1-1,CSARDPSTNTEAFF,TGCAGTGCTAGAGATCCTTCCACGAACACTGAAGCTTTCTTT
TRBD1,few,TRBV18,TRBJ1-2,CASSPDRVKGYTF,TGTGCCAGCTCACCCGACAGGGTGAAGGGCTACACCTTC
NA,NA,TRBV7-2,TRBJ2-3,CASSLLQWGSTDTQYF,TGTGCCAGCAGCTTACTCCAGTGGGGGTCCACAGATACGCAGTATTTT
NA,few,TRBV5-5,TRBJ2-3,CASSLGPKPWQYF,TGTGCCAGCAGCTTGGGACCCAAACCTTGGCAGTATTTT
TRBD1,NA,TRBV29-1,TRBJ2-3,CSVEGQGSDTQYF,TGCAGCGTTGAGGGACAGGGTTCAGATACGCAGTATTTT
NA,many,TRBV12-3/TRBV12-4,TRBJ2-5,CASSLNGETQYF,TGTGCCAGCAGTTTAAACGGGGAGACCCAGTACTTC
TRBD2,NA,TRBV4-3,TRBJ2-5,CASSQAVRGLAVETQYF,TGCGCCAGCAGCCAAGCGGTCCGGGGACTAGCGGTAGAGACCCAGTACTTC
NA,NA,TRBV14,TRBJ1-4,CASSQQGGATNEKLFF,TGTGCCAGCAGCCAGCAAGGGGGAGCAACTAATGAAAAACTGTTTTTT
TRBD1,few,TRBV6-5,TRBJ2-3,CASSYKRDRGQYF,TGTGCCAGCAGTTACAAGAGGGACAGGGGGCAGTATTTT
NA,NA,TRBV4-3,TRBJ2-4,CASSQLQGAKNIQYF,TGCGCCAGCAGCCAACTTCAGGGCGCCAAAAACATTCAGTACTTC
TRBD1,few,TRBV5-4,TRBJ2-4,CASSPTLTGGEGIQYF,TGTGCCAGCAGCCCAACATTGACAGGGGGCGAGGGCATTCAGTACTTC
NA,NA,TRBV20-1,TRBJ1-1,CSAQRGQQNTEAFF,TGCAGTGCTCAAAGAGGACAGCAGAACACTGAAGCTTTCTTT
NA,few,TRBV6-5,TRBJ1-6,CASSYTPTNTSPLHF,TGTGCCAGCAGTTACACACCCACGAATACTTCACCCCTCCACTTT
TRBD2,NA,TRBV7-7,TRBJ2-2,CASSPLTSGGRELFF,TGTGCCAGCAGCCCCCTGACTAGCGGGGGTCGGGAGCTGTTTTTT
TRBD2,NA,TRBV12-3/TRBV12-4,TRBJ2-1,CASSSRRLAGNEQFF,TGTGCCAGCAGTTCCCGGCGGTTAGCGGGCAATGAGCAGTTCTTC
TRBD2,NA,TRBV6-2/TRBV6-3,TRBJ2-5,CASSATSGGLIQETQYF,TGTGCCAGCAGCGCGACTAGCGGGGGGCTTATCCAAGAGACCCAGTACTTC
NA,NA,TRBV5-1,TRBJ1-1,CASSLELSNTEAFF,TGCGCCAGCAGCTTGGAACTTTCTAACACTGAAGCTTTCTTT
TRBD2,few,TRBV10-2,TRBJ2-3,CASRPGTSATDTQYF,TGCGCCAGCAGGCCCGGGACTAGCGCGACAGATACGCAGTATTTT
TRBD1,NA,TRBV6-5,TRBJ2-7,CASRPGTGVRTSYEQYF,TGTGCCAGCAGACCCGGGACAGGAGTTAGGACCTCCTACGAGCAGTACTTC
TRBD2,many,TRBV5-1,TRBJ2-5,CASSPGLAGQETQYF,TGCGCCAGCAGCCCCGGACTAGCGGGGCAAGAGACCCAGTACTTC
NA,few,TRBV7-3,TRBJ2-1,CASSPAGHPGEQFF,TGTGCCAGCAGCCCCGCCGGGCACCCCGGTGAGCAGTTCTTC
NA,NA,TRBV3-1,TRBJ1-1,CASSRGLSTGTMNTEAFF,TGTGCCAGCAGCCGAGGCCTTTCTACAGGTACGATGAACACTGAAGCTTTCTTT
NA,many,TRBV7-8,TRBJ2-1,CASSLPGGSEQFF,TGTGCCAGCAGCCTCCCCGGGGGATCTGAGCAGTTCTTC
NA,NA,TRBV6-1,TRBJ2-4,CASSEARRALAKNIQYF,TGTGCCAGCAGTGAAGCGAGGAGGGCCTTGGCCAAAAACATTCAGTACTTC
NA,many,TRBV6-5,TRBJ2-5,CASSYRRGSHQETQYF,TGTGCCAGCAGTTACCGTCGGGGGAGCCACCAAGAGACCCAGTACTTC
NA,many,TRBV7-6,TRBJ1-3,CASSVASFSGNTIYF,TGTGCCAGCAGCGTGGCCAGTTTCTCTGGAAACACCATATATTTT
TRBD1,many,TRBV19,TRBJ2-7,CASSLPGQRYEQYF,TGTGCCAGTAGTCTCCCGGGACAGAGGTACGAGCAGTACTTC
TRBD2,NA,TRBV12-3/TRBV12-4,TRBJ2-5,CASSFSTWAGLAAAIQETQYF,TGTGCCAGCAGTTTTTCTACATGGGCGGGACTAGCGGCGGCAATCCAAGAGACCCAGTACTTC
TRBD1,NA,TRBV29-1,TRBJ1-4,CSAEGTGDEKLFF,TGCAGCGCCGAAGGGACAGGGGATGAAAAACTGTTTTTT
NA,few,TRBV7-7,TRBJ2-2,CASSLVAAGELFF,TGTGCTAGCAGCTTAGTAGCAGCCGGGGAGCTGTTTTTT
NA,NA,TRBV6-1,TRBJ2-2,CASSEILNTGELFF,TGTGCCAGCAGTGAAATCTTGAACACCGGGGAGCTGTTTTTT
TRBD1,NA,TRBV18,TRBJ1-3,CASSALQGPGNTIYF,TGTGCCAGCTCAGCCCTACAGGGGCCTGGAAACACCATATATTTT
TRBD1,many,TRBV18,TRBJ2-7,CASSPSRQGSYEQYF,TGTGCCAGCTCACCATCCCGACAGGGCTCCTACGAGCAGTACTTC